Reported below is one T cell receptor beta chain. Its antigen remains unknown. This entry is derived from a study of post-analysis software for immune sequencing data. Whole-study context: Included among the disease courses, which were recorded for the cohort, were relapsing-remitting, secondary progressive and progressive-relapsing multiple sclerosis. Regarding the study as a whole: Included in a set of about five TRBV segments more frequent in patients than controls were TRBV5-6, TRBV5-1 and TRBV20-1. Strong co-clustering by F measure was evident for samples that had been prepared in the same batch.

The library was made from cDNA and included unique molecular identifiers. Once about 0.9 to 11 million T cells were used, roughly 0.5 million cDNA molecules resulted. TCRdb analysed the PCR reads with MiXCR anew, one entry per CDR3 protein. The sample records roughly 800,000 distinct CDR3 sequences, roughly 50% being singletons. This CDR3 contains 14 residues. CDR1 and CDR2 (germline): SQVTM, ANQGSEA. The V gene end was trimmed by 3 bases and the J gene end by 4 bases; junction bases not matched to a gene: 8. The chain has TRBV29-1 and TRBJ2-5; 7 bases line up with TRBD1. The sequencing input was blood. This TCR was sampled from a girl aged 10 to 17 with multiple sclerosis. This CDR3 reads CSVDLAGGSETQYF. DNA for the CDR3: TGCAGCGTTGACCTGGCAGGGGGATCAGAGACCCAGTACTTC.